This is a list of T cell receptor beta chains from one sample in a study of cytomegalovirus exposure and HLA in healthy donors. This table comes from immunoSEQ multiplex PCR, and its TCRdb copy is limited to in-frame clones, with some not included. The sample yields 160,000 or so clones, roughly 86% seen once. Sequenced: PBMCs. These receptor sequences come from a man aged 18 to 35 in good health and CMV-seropositive. Each CDR3 is given with its conserved first and last residue. A D gene is named only where the DNA matches it firmly. A clone size is listed for some rows: how often the clone was seen (once, few, many), or a class if it is expanded.

-	TRBV5-1	TRBJ2-1	TRBD2	15	CASSIIAGDGNEQFF	TGCGCCAGCAGCATAATAGCGGGAGACGGGAATGAGCAGTTCTTC
-	TRBV5-6	TRBJ2-7	TRBD1	15	CASSLGQGAAYEQYF	TGTGCCAGCAGCTTGGGGCAGGGGGCGGCCTACGAGCAGTACTTC
few	TRBV7-3	TRBJ2-3	TRBD2	16	CASSHGAGRDTDTQYF	TGTGCCAGCAGCCACGGAGCGGGAAGGGACACAGATACGCAGTATTTT
-	TRBV6-1	TRBJ1-1	-	12	CASSDYGTEAFF	TGTGCCAGCAGTGATTACGGGACTGAAGCTTTCTTT
-	TRBV10-3	TRBJ1-1	TRBD1	14	CAISEARQGTEAFF	TGTGCCATCAGTGAAGCCCGACAGGGCACTGAAGCTTTCTTT
-	TRBV18	TRBJ2-1	-	15	CASSPKLGSYNEQFF	TGTGCCAGCTCACCAAAACTCGGTTCCTACAATGAGCAGTTCTTC
-	TRBV6-5	TRBJ2-7	TRBD2	16	CASSYSGLAGSYEQYF	TGTGCCAGCAGTTACTCAGGGCTAGCGGGCTCCTACGAGCAGTACTTC
-	TRBV5-4	TRBJ1-2	TRBD1	15	CASSLGQGYNYGYTF	TGTGCCAGCAGCTTGGGACAGGGGTATAACTATGGCTACACCTTC
-	TRBV19	TRBJ1-6	-	13	CASSPENNSPLHF	TGTGCCAGTAGTCCCGAGAATAATTCACCCCTCCACTTT
-	TRBV5-1	TRBJ2-7	TRBD2	16	CASSLDGDYYEPEQYF	TGCGCCAGCAGCTTGGACGGGGACTACTACGAGCCGGAGCAGTACTTC
few	TRBV6-6	TRBJ1-2	-	15	CASSYPRGANYGYTF	TGTGCCAGCAGTTACCCCCGCGGAGCTAACTATGGCTACACCTTC
-	TRBV30	TRBJ2-7	TRBD2	14	CAWSYSGGSYEQYF	TGTGCCTGGAGTTACAGCGGGGGATCCTACGAGCAGTACTTC
-	TRBV18	TRBJ1-1	TRBD1	12	CASSRDREEAFF	TGTGCCAGCTCTCGTGACAGGGAAGAAGCTTTCTTT
-	TRBV19	TRBJ1-4	TRBD1	15	CASSTPSGGSEKLFF	TGTGCCAGTAGTACCCCTTCAGGGGGAAGTGAAAAACTGTTTTTT
few	TRBV6-1	TRBJ1-2	TRBD1	15	CASSEEGTGHYGYTF	TGTGCCAGCAGTGAAGAAGGGACAGGGCACTATGGCTACACCTTC
-	TRBV6-7	TRBJ2-7	TRBD1	14	CASSYSGQGDEQYF	TGTGCCAGCAGTTACTCGGGACAGGGCGACGAGCAGTACTTC
-	TRBV2	TRBJ1-6	-	14	CASSEGAVGSPLHF	TGTGCCAGCAGTGAAGGGGCCGTTGGGTCACCCCTCCACTTT
-	TRBV10-3	TRBJ2-7	-	14	CAISESILAHEQYF	TGTGCCATCAGTGAGTCGATTCTAGCTCACGAGCAGTACTTC
-	TRBV4-2	TRBJ2-7	TRBD2	13	CASSSGGGYEQYF	TGTGCCAGCAGCTCCGGGGGGGGCTACGAGCAGTACTTC
-	TRBV9	TRBJ2-5	TRBD2	17	CASSVGSNSGSSETQYF	TGTGCCAGCAGCGTAGGGAGTAATAGCGGGAGTTCGGAGACCCAGTACTTC
-	TRBV27	TRBJ2-7	TRBD1	13	CASSSTDREEQYF	TGTGCCAGCAGTTCTACGGACAGGGAAGAGCAGTACTTC
-	TRBV7-8	TRBJ2-1	TRBD1	14	CASSLTGLYNEQFF	TGTGCCAGCAGCTTGACAGGGTTGTACAATGAGCAGTTCTTC
-	TRBV5-1	TRBJ2-4	-	13	CASSTAGKNIQYF	TGCGCCAGCAGTACGGCGGGCAAAAACATTCAGTACTTC
-	TRBV4-3	TRBJ1-1	-	14	CASSLTSGGTEAFF	TGCGCCAGCAGCCTAACCAGCGGGGGCACTGAAGCTTTCTTT
-	TRBV5-4	TRBJ2-2	-	16	CASSLGGGRWTGELFF	TGTGCCAGCAGCTTGGGGGGCGGCCGATGGACCGGGGAGCTGTTTTTT
-	TRBV7-9	TRBJ1-5	-	14	CASSLGAGDQPQHF	TGTGCCAGCAGCTTAGGGGCAGGTGATCAGCCCCAGCATTTT
-	TRBV28	TRBJ2-7	TRBD1	16	CASRPQGTGLYVEQYF	TGTGCCAGCAGACCCCAGGGGACAGGCCTTTACGTCGAGCAGTACTTC
-	TRBV5-6	TRBJ2-7	-	14	CASSSNWASYEQYF	TGTGCCAGCAGCTCCAACTGGGCTTCCTACGAGCAGTACTTC
-	TRBV9	TRBJ2-1	-	15	CASSVGTSSYNEQFF	TGTGCCAGCAGCGTAGGTACTAGCTCCTACAATGAGCAGTTCTTC
-	TRBV15	TRBJ2-5	-	15	CATSREGVSSETQYF	TGTGCCACCAGCAGAGAGGGTGTTAGCTCAGAGACCCAGTACTTC
-	TRBV2	TRBJ2-4	-	13	CALRDLAKNIQYF	TGTGCACTAAGGGACTTGGCCAAAAACATTCAGTACTTC
once	TRBV27	TRBJ2-1	TRBD2	19	CASSLTSGGPQLSYNEQFF	TGTGCCAGCAGTTTAACTAGCGGGGGACCGCAGCTCTCCTACAATGAGCAGTTCTTC
-	TRBV5-1	TRBJ2-1	TRBD2	15	CASSVTSGDYNEQFF	TGCGCCAGCAGCGTAACTAGCGGGGACTACAATGAGCAGTTCTTC
-	TRBV4-3	TRBJ2-1	-	15	CASSQDQMGSSEQFF	TGCGCCAGCAGCCAAGATCAAATGGGCTCGAGTGAGCAGTTCTTC
-	TRBV29-1	TRBJ2-7	-	12	CSVAQTPYEQYF	TGCAGCGTTGCCCAGACTCCCTACGAGCAGTACTTC
-	TRBV29-1	TRBJ2-6	TRBD1	16	CSARTGGADGANVLTF	TGCAGCGCCCGGACAGGGGGCGCCGATGGGGCCAACGTCCTGACTTTC
-	TRBV11-2	TRBJ2-7	TRBD1	17	CASSLAPSGTGMYEQYF	TGTGCCAGCAGCTTAGCCCCCTCCGGGACAGGGATGTACGAGCAGTACTTC
-	TRBV6-5	TRBJ1-3	TRBD1	15	CASSYGQGAGNTIYF	TGTGCCAGCAGTTACGGACAGGGGGCTGGAAACACCATATATTTT
-	TRBV7-2	TRBJ1-1	TRBD1	14	CASSPGGANTEAFF	TGTGCCAGCAGCCCAGGGGGCGCGAACACTGAAGCTTTCTTT
-	TRBV27	TRBJ2-3	TRBD2	14	CASSLVAGSDTQYF	TGTGCCAGCAGTTTGGTAGCGGGATCCGATACGCAGTATTTT
-	TRBV29-1	TRBJ1-2	TRBD1	13	CSASQDRAVGYTF	TGCAGCGCGTCCCAGGACAGGGCGGTTGGCTACACCTTC
-	TRBV5-1	TRBJ2-7	TRBD1	16	CASSLVAGQGTYEQYF	TGCGCCAGCAGCTTGGTAGCCGGACAGGGGACCTACGAGCAGTACTTC
once	TRBV14	TRBJ2-7	-	15	CASSQTQQSTYEQYF	TGTGCCAGCAGCCAAACTCAACAGAGCACCTACGAGCAGTACTTC
-	TRBV18	TRBJ2-7	TRBD1	15	CASSPTGGTSYEQYF	TGTGCCAGCTCGCCGACAGGGGGCACCTCCTACGAGCAGTACTTC
-	TRBV5-4	TRBJ2-7	-	11	CAFIDAYEQYF	TGTGCCTTCATAGATGCTTACGAGCAGTACTTC
-	TRBV27	TRBJ2-2	TRBD2	18	CASSLSPWSGMVPGELFF	TGTGCCAGCAGTTTATCCCCTTGGAGCGGGATGGTACCCGGGGAGCTGTTTTTT
-	TRBV2	TRBJ2-7	TRBD2	17	CASSVGSSGRTTYEQYF	TGTGCCAGCAGTGTTGGTTCTAGCGGGAGGACCACCTACGAGCAGTACTTC
-	TRBV13	TRBJ2-7	TRBD1	13	CASSGGTGNEQYF	TGTGCCAGCAGCGGGGGGACAGGAAACGAGCAGTACTTC
-	TRBV9	TRBJ2-1	-	15	CASSVDGSPYNEQFF	TGTGCCAGCAGCGTAGATGGGAGTCCCTACAATGAGCAGTTCTTC
-	TRBV29-1	TRBJ1-2	-	13	CSVTAGVNYGYTF	TGCAGCGTCACGGCGGGGGTTAACTATGGCTACACCTTC
-	TRBV4-2	TRBJ1-2	-	16	CASSQDRGGFVYGYTF	TGTGCCAGCAGCCAAGATAGGGGGGGGTTTGTCTATGGCTACACCTTC
-	TRBV27	TRBJ2-1	-	14	CASSGGGPNNEQFF	TGTGCCAGCAGTGGAGGAGGACCGAACAATGAGCAGTTCTTC
once	TRBV19	TRBJ2-7	TRBD1	15	CASIHPQGARYEQYF	TGTGCCAGTATTCACCCACAGGGGGCTCGATACGAGCAGTACTTC
-	TRBV12-5	TRBJ2-3	-	16	CASGLVLGSRLDTQYF	TGTGCTAGTGGTTTGGTACTGGGCTCTCGTTTAGATACGCAGTATTTT
-	TRBV2	TRBJ2-7	-	13	CASSSDNLYEQYF	TGTGCCAGCAGTTCAGACAATCTCTACGAGCAGTACTTC
-	TRBV7-9	TRBJ1-5	TRBD1	14	CASSRGQGNQPQHF	TGTGCCAGCAGCCGAGGACAGGGCAATCAGCCCCAGCATTTT
-	TRBV27	TRBJ2-7	-	11	CASSRGGEQYF	TGTGCCAGTTCTAGGGGGGGCGAGCAGTACTTC